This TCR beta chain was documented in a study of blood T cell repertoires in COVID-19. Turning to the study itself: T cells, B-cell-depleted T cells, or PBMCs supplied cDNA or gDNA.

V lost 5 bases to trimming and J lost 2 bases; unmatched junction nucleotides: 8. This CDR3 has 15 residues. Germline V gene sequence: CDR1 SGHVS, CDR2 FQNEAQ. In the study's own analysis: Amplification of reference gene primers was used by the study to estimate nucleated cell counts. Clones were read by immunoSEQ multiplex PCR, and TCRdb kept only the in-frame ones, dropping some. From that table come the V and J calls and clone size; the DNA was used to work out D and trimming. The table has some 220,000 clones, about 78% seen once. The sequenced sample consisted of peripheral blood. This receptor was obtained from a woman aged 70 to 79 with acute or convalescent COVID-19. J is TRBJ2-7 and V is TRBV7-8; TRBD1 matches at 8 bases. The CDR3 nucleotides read TGTGCCAGCAGCCCTACTCCGGGACAGGCCTACGAGCAGTACTTC. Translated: CASSPTPGQAYEQYF.